This T cell receptor (beta chain) was sequenced during a study of PD-1 blockade in mismatch repair-deficient tumors. Across the whole study: Patients had fewer than 15 mismatch repair-deficient cancer types and were previously treated and progressing. Notes on the study in general: Tumor-resident clones, often undetectable pretreatment in blood, expanded then contracted after pembrolizumab.

CDR1 SGHTA and CDR2 FQGTGA come from the germline V gene. This CDR3 is built from 14 residues. The J segment lost 7 bases and the V segment lost 2 bases, leaving 5 bases of the junction unmatched. In regard to this clone: The target antigen is unknown.

Every patient had mismatch repair deficiency by PCR or immunohistochemistry. TCR sequencing covered a few patients who responded to pembrolizumab. Clones were read by immunoSEQ multiplex PCR, and TCRdb kept only the in-frame ones, dropping some. The sample lists about 39,000 clones; approximately 88% were seen once. Sequenced material: PBMCs, taken approximately 41 weeks after starting pembrolizumab. This sequence was found in an adult with mismatch repair-deficient cancer. The V call is TRBV7-3, the J call TRBJ2-1; 7 positions agree with TRBD2. CDR3 nucleotides: TGTGCCAGCAGCTTACCTAGCGGTTCAAATGAGCAGTTCTTC. Translation: CASSLPSGSNEQFF.